What follows is one T cell receptor (beta chain) and its context. The count of this clone is one. Its specific antigen is unknown. Nothing much larger sits one base from this clone, and base qualities are not available. Trimming at the junction amounts to 4 bases on V and 6 bases on J, and the germline ends lie 10 bases apart. There are 13 amino acids in the CDR3, from cysteine to phenylalanine inclusive. Only the CDR3 DNA is retained, 39 bases long and in frame from the first base. CDR1 LGHDT and CDR2 YNNKEL are derived from the germline V gene (reference sequence). The receptor library was made with the immunoSEQ multiplex PCR assay. Here the immuneACCESS table is served through TCRdb, limited to in-frame sequences with V and J called. Missing clones are a known gap in these copies; in checked studies unresolved V genes cover under half, and the rest lacks a known reason. This sample gives 100,000 to 150,000 clones in total; around nine tenths of them show up just once. 6% to 9.5% of the sample belongs to the ten largest clones.

This sample was taken from a study of control samples from healthy donors and cancer patients (dated by TCRdb to about 2020). Input material: PBMCs. The sequence joins TRBV3-1 (or the pseudogene TRBV3-2) to TRBJ1-3; a weak D assignment points to TRBD1 (5 bases agree). The source of this sequence is a man in his forties or fifties with head and neck cancer. Here is the DNA: TGTGCCAGCAGCCCTTGGGACTCAAACACCATATATTTT. This yields the protein CASSPWDSNTIYF.